This TCR beta chain is from a study of shared clonotypes between healthy human individuals (dated by TCRdb to the early 2020s). Regarding the study in general: A few men and a couple of women, aged 18 to 49 years, made up the cohort. Different laboratories and diverse techniques were used to prepare libraries and sequence TCR repertoires, to increase sequencing depth and limit assay-specific biases. For each donor, CD4 naive and CD4 memory were each given three plates, CD8 naive was given two plates, and CD8 memory was given one plate. Between about 0.94 and 8.9 billion PBMCs per donor were obtained by leukapheresis. Blood TCR repertoires of 5 or 6 healthy adults were deeply sequenced to estimate repertoire size and the extent of clonotype sharing between individuals. Study-wide findings and limitations: Only blood was sampled, and tissue TCR repertoires likely differ from those in blood. Based on pairwise subsampling, the degree of clonotype sharing among donors was expected to be affected by sequencing depth. Across a few donors, 4.5% to 6.5% of naive CD4, around 3.5% of naive CD8, roughly 2.2% of memory CD4, and under 0.45% of memory CD8 clonotypes were shared. Incomplete sequencing was indicated by rarefaction of sorted-subset datasets, despite the large sequencing depth. Because the study included a small number of donors, the genetic and exposure-history diversity represented was limited. Naive subsets generally had larger estimated clonotype richness than memory subsets did. Compared with non-shared clonotypes, the clonotypes found in all four sorted-subset donors had higher generation probabilities.

Using the deep immunoSEQ assay, multiplex PCR amplified TCR CDR3 regions from genomic DNA. For each cell subset, the extracted genomic DNA was distributed evenly across all wells of several immunoSEQ 96-well plates, and each plate served as one replicate. For sorted subsets, about 220 ng of genomic DNA, equivalent to around 30,000 T cell genomes, went into each replicate PCR. The purified libraries were quantified using a Qubit 3.0 fluorometer, sized with a Bioanalyzer 2100, and then quantified again using the KAPA Library Quantification kit. Each immunoSEQ 96-well plate was sequenced on its own single-read 150-cycle Illumina NextSeq 550 flow cell. The paper's processing steps were these. Because the immunoSEQ output held only junctional sequences and lacked quality scores, the filtering could not match the filtering applied to full-length reads. To assign V/J genes and CDR3, sequences were annotated using PyIR, a Python wrapper for IgBLAST v1.9, with IMGT germline references. Any read was removed if the V/J assignment was weak (E-value above 1e-6), the CDR3 was missing, or the read contained stop codons, out-of-frame junctions, or ambiguous translated residues. V3J clonotypes were defined as sequences sharing an identical inferred V gene, J gene, and CDR3 amino acid sequence. Percentage overlap between repertoires was calculated by dividing the number of shared unique clonotypes by the size of the smaller repertoire. Richness of each repertoire was evaluated using RTK rarefaction, the Chao1 estimator, and Recon v2.1 estimates of unobserved clonotypes. OLGA was used to compute generation probabilities for all TCRbeta clonotypes that the gDNA method yielded from a few donors. Entries here come from immuneACCESS through TCRdb and include only in-frame sequences with V and J called. Some clones fail to appear in such tables; in the studies checked, an unresolved V gene covers under half of the shortfall, and the cause of the remainder is unknown. Clonal size and the V and J genes are those of that table, whereas D and trimming came from the DNA. The sample profile shows roughly 1 million clones; about 74% of them were found once. The biggest ten clones account for around 1.5% of the sample.

Taken from cysteine to phenylalanine, the CDR3 has 14 residues. CDR3 DNA only is kept here, 42 bases in frame from base 1. V drops 2 bases and J drops 0 bases, leaving 2 bases in between. As encoded in the germline V gene (reference sequence), CDR1 is LNHDA while CDR2 is SQIVND. The donors were healthy, HIV-negative adults with no recently reported acute infections or vaccinations. Only Caucasian adults living in Nashville, Tennessee, USA were represented among the donors. Magnetic negative selection was used to enrich CD4+ T cells, after which naive cells were positively selected on CD45RA and the negative fraction became the memory subset. Blood was collected by leukapheresis, and PBMCs were isolated by Ficoll-Histopaque density gradient centrifugation and then cryopreserved in liquid nitrogen vapor phase. Analytical flow cytometry was used to check the purity and quantity of every magnetically sorted T cell population. Genomic DNA was isolated from every sorted fraction and measured by UV absorbance on a Nanodrop 2000c.

As regards this clone: The clone's antigen remains unknown. The sample holds no much larger clone one base away, and base qualities are not on file.

This TCR was sampled from a man aged 18 to 35 in good health. The chain uses TRBV19 and TRBJ1-6; no D segment can be confidently identified. Sequenced input: memory CD4+ T cells sorted from blood. The cell subset or site label here, explained by the study, means: CD45RA-negative fraction. The nucleotides are TGTGCCAGTAGTATATACTCCTATAATTCACCCCTCCACTTT. It translates to CASSIYSYNSPLHF.